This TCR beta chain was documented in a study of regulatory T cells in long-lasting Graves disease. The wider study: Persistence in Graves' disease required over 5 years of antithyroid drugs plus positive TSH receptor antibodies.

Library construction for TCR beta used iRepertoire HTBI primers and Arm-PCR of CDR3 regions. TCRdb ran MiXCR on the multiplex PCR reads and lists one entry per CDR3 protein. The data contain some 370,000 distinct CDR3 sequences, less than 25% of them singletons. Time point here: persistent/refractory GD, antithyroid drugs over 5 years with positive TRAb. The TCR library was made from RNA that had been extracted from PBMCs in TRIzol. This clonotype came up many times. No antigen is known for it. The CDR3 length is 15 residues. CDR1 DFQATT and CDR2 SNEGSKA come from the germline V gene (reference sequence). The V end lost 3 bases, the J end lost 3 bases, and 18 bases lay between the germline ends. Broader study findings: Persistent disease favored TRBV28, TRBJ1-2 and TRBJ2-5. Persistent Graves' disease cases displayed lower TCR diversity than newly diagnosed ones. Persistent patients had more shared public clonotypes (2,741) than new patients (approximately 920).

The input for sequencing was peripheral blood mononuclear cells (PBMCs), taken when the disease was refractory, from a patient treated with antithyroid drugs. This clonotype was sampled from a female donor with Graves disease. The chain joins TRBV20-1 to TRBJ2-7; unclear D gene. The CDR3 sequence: CSASFLRPGGYEQYF. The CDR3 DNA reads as TGCAGTGCTAGTTTCTTGCGCCCCGGTGGCTACGAGCAGTACTTC.